Following are 5 T cell receptor beta chains from one sample sequenced in a study of blood T cell repertoires in COVID-19. Here immunoSEQ multiplex PCR was the method, and the copy in TCRdb shows in-frame clones only, minus some. The sample has 200,000 to 300,000 clones, around nine tenths seen once. The sequencing sample was made of peripheral blood. These receptors were taken from a man aged 30 to 39 with active or convalescent COVID-19.

Concerning this clone: Other nucleotide sequences in the sample specify the same CDR3. The genes are TRBV11-3 and TRBJ2-5; 11 bases agree with TRBD2. Germline loops: CDR1 SGHNT, CDR2 YENEEA. This CDR3 comprises 16 residues. J was trimmed by 3 bases and V by 5 bases; bases with no gene match: 8. The CDR3 loop is CASSPGTSGGEETQYF. CDR3 sequence (DNA): TGTGCCAGCAGCCCCGGGACTAGCGGAGGGGAAGAGACCCAGTACTTC.

The V gene is TRBV5-5, the J gene TRBJ1-6; D ambiguous. Looked up from germline, CDR1 is SGHKS and CDR2 is YYEKEE (reference sequence). This CDR3 has 13 amino acids. V lost 0 bases to trimming and J lost 6 bases, with 4 bases between them. Written as DNA, the CDR3 is TGTGCCAGCAGCTTGGGAGTTAATTCACCCCTCCACTTT. Residues: CASSLGVNSPLHF.

This chain joins TRBV10-1 and TRBJ2-7; D is perhaps TRBD1 (6 bases). This CDR3 comprises 13 residues. V was pared by 3 bases and J by 2 bases, with 8 bases between. Germline CDR1 is WNHNN and CDR2 is SYGVQD (reference sequence). The CDR3 here is CASSDRGTYEQYF. CDR3 DNA: TGCGCCAGCAGTGACAGGGGCACCTACGAGCAGTACTTC.

In its sample, this clone was seen once. This chain joins TRBV2 and TRBJ1-2; TRBD1 matches at 9 bases. V was clipped by 9 bases and J by 6 bases; unmatched bases: 5. Germline V gene lookup returns CDR1 SNHLY and CDR2 FYNNEI. The CDR3 spans 12 residues. CDR3 sequence: CARRDRVNGYTF. CDR3 coding DNA: TGTGCCAGGAGGGACAGGGTTAATGGCTACACCTTC.

This clone was detected a few times. The CDR3, as DNA: TGTGCCTGCTTAAGGGCCGGGACAGGTGGCTCTGGGGCCAACGTCCTGACTTTC. Translation: CACLRAGTGGSGANVLTF. V gene TRBV30 combines with J gene TRBJ2-6; 8 bases match TRBD1. The CDR3 sequence is 18 residues long. Germline V gene lookup returns CDR1 GTSNPN and CDR2 SVGIG (reference sequence). The V and J ends lost 6 bases and 0 bases, in that order; junction bases with no gene match: 13.